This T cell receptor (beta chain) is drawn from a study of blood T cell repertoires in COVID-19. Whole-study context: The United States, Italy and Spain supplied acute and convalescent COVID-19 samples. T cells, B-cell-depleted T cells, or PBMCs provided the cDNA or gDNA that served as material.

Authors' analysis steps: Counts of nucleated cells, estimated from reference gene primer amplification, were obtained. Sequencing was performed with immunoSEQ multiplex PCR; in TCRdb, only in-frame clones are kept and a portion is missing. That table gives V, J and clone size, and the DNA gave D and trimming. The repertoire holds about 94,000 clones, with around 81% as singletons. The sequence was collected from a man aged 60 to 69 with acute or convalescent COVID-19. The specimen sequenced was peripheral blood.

CDR3 sequence (DNA): TGTGCCAGCAGTGAGGGCGCCACTGAAGCTTTCTTT. It translates to CASSEGATEAFF. The chain employs TRBV6-1 and TRBJ1-1, with no clear D. The CDR3 has 12 residues. V was shortened by 3 bases and J by 4 bases, with 6 bases between the two germline ends. Per the germline V gene, CDR1 is MNHNS and CDR2 is SASEGT.